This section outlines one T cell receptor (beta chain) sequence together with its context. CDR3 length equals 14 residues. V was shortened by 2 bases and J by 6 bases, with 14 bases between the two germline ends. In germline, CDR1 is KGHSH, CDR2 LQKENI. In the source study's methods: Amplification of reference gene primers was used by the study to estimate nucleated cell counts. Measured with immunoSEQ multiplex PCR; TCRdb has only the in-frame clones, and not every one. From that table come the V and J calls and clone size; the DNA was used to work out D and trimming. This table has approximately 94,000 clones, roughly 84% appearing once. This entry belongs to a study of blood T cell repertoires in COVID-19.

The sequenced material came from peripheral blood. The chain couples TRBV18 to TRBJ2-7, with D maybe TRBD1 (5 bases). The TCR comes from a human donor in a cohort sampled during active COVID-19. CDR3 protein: CASSPGLKGIEQYF. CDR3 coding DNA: TGTGCCAGCTCACCAGGTCTGAAGGGGATCGAGCAGTACTTC.